This T cell receptor beta chain comes out of a study of cytomegalovirus exposure and HLA in healthy donors. Amplification used 60 Vbeta primers and 13 Jbeta primers. The repertoire was sequenced with immunoSEQ multiplex PCR; TCRdb's copy has only in-frame clones and lacks some. This table holds 100,000 to 150,000 clones, around 78% found once. Study findings and constraints: TCR beta V segments were, for the most part, productive about 87% or about 30% of the time in an earlier analysis. Listed as cytomegalovirus-associated were more than 150 TCR beta chains. What a later analysis reportedly showed was that an Asian-associated ancestry cluster had fewer N-insertions than the approximately 700-donor mean.

The CDR3 spans 14 residues. The V segment lost 0 bases and the J segment 5 bases; nucleotides outside the gene matches: 3. CDR1 is KGHSH and CDR2 is LQKENI in the germline V gene. A few counts support this clone. The antigen remains unidentified. This chain joins TRBV18 and TRBJ2-5; 7 bases map to TRBD1. This sequence originates from a man aged 55 to 70 in good health and CMV-seropositive. The sample comprised PBMCs. CDR3 region: CASSPPARGETQYF. The CDR3 DNA is TGTGCCAGCTCACCACCGGCCAGGGGGGAGACCCAGTACTTC.